This TCR beta chain came from a study of T-cell reconstitution after alpha-beta-depleted transplantation in children. Findings and caveats of the study: When one year had passed after transplant, most T-cell counts and diversity came from newly produced T cells.

Unique molecular identifiers were built into the TCRbeta library. Each CDR3 protein gets one entry after TCRdb re-called the PCR reads with MiXCR. The sample carries 400,000 to 450,000 distinct CDR3 sequences, 43% recorded once. Notes on this clonotype: The antigen remains unidentified.

This TCR was sampled from a girl aged 2-15 years with aplastic anemia, due to receive a stem cell transplant. Sequencing was performed on PBMCs, taken before TCRalphabeta/CD19-depleted stem cell transplant.

Here the CDR3 reads CSAGFDSGNTIYF. The CDR3 DNA sequence: TGCAGTGCGGGTTTCGACTCTGGAAACACCATATATTTT. The chain carries TRBV20-1 and TRBJ1-3, with D uncertain. Germline V gene data show CDR1 as DFQATT and CDR2 as SNEGSKA (reference sequence). The CDR3 is 13 amino acids. The V and J ends lost 6 bases and 0 bases respectively, with 9 bases between them.